This TCR beta chain comes out of a study of T cell repertoires in cytomegalovirus infection (dated by TCRdb to about 2019). At the level of the whole study: The HLA type of each donor mattered for the analysis, because public TCR beta signatures pointed to carriage of CMV infection along with the matching HLA type.

The listed sequencing device is Illumina HiSeq 1500. Starting from the raw public reads, TCRdb applied fastp trimming at Q25, assembled clones with MiXCR and retained in-frame beta chains. Rows matching on CDR3 protein sequence are summarized as one entry with the most common DNA and genes. The sample table records roughly 720,000 distinct CDR3 sequences; about 40% of these occur just once. The biggest ten clones account for roughly 2.9% of the sample. Summary of the overall study and its limitations: In both this cohort and an independent roughly 400-donor cohort, the cumulative frequency of public TCR beta family members distinguished carriers of CMV infection plus the relevant HLA type. The ex vivo response was dominated by HLA-C-restricted CMV-specific TCR beta clonotypes, which also provided the single most frequent clonotype in two of eight donors.

Only a few counts were recorded for this clonotype. No cognate antigen has been identified for it. Nothing much larger sits one base from this clone, and base qualities are not available. The CDR3 measures 20 amino acids from cysteine to phenylalanine. The only DNA kept is the CDR3, 60 bases in frame from the first base. The germline ends are 30 bases apart after V is trimmed by 8 bases and J by 0 bases. Sequencing was done on a sample of PBMCs. The chain links TRBV5-3 with TRBJ2-1; the D gene is perhaps TRBD1, on 8 matching bases. TRBV5-3 is an ORF; its function is uncertain. The sequence derives from a human donor in good health (CMV status not recorded). Some clones in this sample may be carry-over from other donors' samples. The DNA reads as follows: TGTGCCAGCAGCATGGTGGGGGGGAGGACGGACAGGGCCTCCTACAATGAGCAGTTCTTC. Its translation reads: CASSMVGGRTDRASYNEQFF.